This T cell receptor beta chain comes out of a study of T cell responses to AZD1222 COVID-19 vaccine. General study findings and limits: Of spike-specific TCRs, nearly half reportedly target regions left unmutated in variants. Clonal diversity may have been underestimated, and the donors were mostly white British, with more females than males. Repertoire sampling was restricted to post-peak T cell response timepoints. Two doses of AZD1222 preceded a rise in Spike-specific TCR breadth and depth.

Remarks on this clone: What it recognizes is unknown.

TCRdb's copy holds only in-frame clones and misses some; the assay was immunoSEQ multiplex PCR. The sample shows over 150,000 clones, 87% of them seen only once. This CDR3 has 17 residues. CDR1 and CDR2 from the germline V gene are SEHNR and FQNEAQ (reference sequence). After removal of 2 bases from V and 2 bases from J, the junction contained 11 bases not matched to a gene. This clonotype originated in an adult who received the AZD1222 COVID-19 vaccine. Material: peripheral blood, obtained 28 days after the second AZD1222 dose. The chain employs TRBV7-9 and TRBJ2-7; 8 nucleotides match TRBD1. DNA of the CDR3: TGTGCCAGCAGCTTATCGTCGACGGACAGGGCCCCCTACGAGCAGTACTTC. Amino acid sequence: CASSLSSTDRAPYEQYF.